This record covers a single T cell receptor (beta chain). Since a far larger clone is one base different, this is likely a read error. The data were taken from a study of regulatory T cells in long-lasting Graves disease. Specified time point: newly diagnosed GD, antithyroid drugs for less than 3 months. PBMC RNA served as the TCR library source. TCR beta libraries were built with iRepertoire HTBI primers and Arm-PCR of CDR3 regions. TCRdb re-called the multiplex PCR reads with MiXCR, one entry per CDR3 protein. Counted here are approximately 490,000 distinct CDR3 sequences, roughly 16% occurring once; the ten biggest clones make up 12%. This sample also appeared in a second study, on T cells in Graves' hyperthyroidism and ophthalmopathy.

This sequence originates from a man in his forties with Graves disease. The sequenced sample was peripheral blood mononuclear cells (PBMCs), obtained at new diagnosis, from a patient treated with antithyroid drugs.

The CDR3 DNA is TGTGCCAGCAGCGGCAGGGGCGGAGAGACCCAGTTCTTC. Its protein product is CASSGRGGETQFF. The genes are TRBV7-9 and TRBJ2-1; D perhaps matches TRBD1 (6 bases). With 5 bases removed from V and 13 bases from J, the gap between germline ends came to 18 bases. The length of the CDR3 is 13 residues. Germline-derived CDR1 and CDR2 are SEHNR and FQNEAQ (reference sequence). Complete variable domain (other parts from reference TRBV7-9 and TRBJ2-1): DTGVSQNPRHKITKRGQNVTFRCDPISEHNRLYWYRQTLGQGPEFLTYFQNEAQLEKSRLLSDRFSAERPKGSFSTLEIQRTEQGDSAMYLCASSGRGGETQFFGPGTRLTVL.